One T cell receptor (beta chain) is described in this entry. This record comes from a study of blood T cell repertoires in COVID-19. Across the whole study: From the United States, Italy and Spain came samples of acute and convalescent COVID-19. Sources were T cells, B-cell-depleted T cells, or PBMCs; the material itself was cDNA or gDNA.

In the study's own analysis: Amplification of reference gene primers provided the estimated nucleated cell counts. The assay was immunoSEQ multiplex PCR, and TCRdb's table has in-frame clones only and misses some. The DNA gave D and trimming, while V, J and clone size come from that table. This table has 300,000 to 400,000 clones, around 85% appearing once. V was pared by 3 bases and J by 5 bases, with 14 bases of the junction left unmatched. CDR3 size: 18 residues. Germline values: CDR1 MNHNS, CDR2 SASEGT. Clinical histories supplied by participants themselves formed the basis of cohort assignment. The chain is built from TRBV6-1 and TRBJ2-1; 9 nucleotides align to TRBD1. Specimen: PBMCs or T cells enriched from blood (not recorded which). This receptor was taken from a woman in her forties with acute COVID-19. CDR3 sequence reads: CASSEVGQGIGRNNEQFF. CDR3 sequence (DNA): TGTGCCAGCAGTGAGGTGGGACAGGGTATAGGTAGGAACAATGAGCAGTTCTTC.